This T cell receptor (beta chain) was identified in a study of technical replicates of blood from a handful of donors. Assay: immunoSEQ multiplex PCR; the TCRdb copy retains only in-frame clones and omits some. The sample yields 75,000 to 100,000 clones, around nine tenths seen once. Germline V gives CDR1 SQVTM, CDR2 ANQGSEA. The CDR3 covers 14 residues. The V end was cut by 7 bases, the J end by 5 bases, with 17 bases between. The sequenced material came from T cells isolated from PBMCs. The receptor comes from a human donor in good health. The gene calls are TRBV29-1 and TRBJ2-2, with a tentative D call TRBD2 (7 bases). CDR3: CSACEQGGTGELFF. The CDR3 bases are TGCAGCGCATGTGAACAGGGAGGGACCGGGGAGCTGTTTTTT.